This T cell receptor beta chain was captured in a study of blood T cell repertoires in COVID-19. Profiling relied on immunoSEQ multiplex PCR, and the TCRdb table lists in-frame clones only, not all of them. The sample consists of under 250,000 clones, 86% of them appearing once. The V and J ends lost 5 bases and 5 bases respectively, with 18 bases between them. CDR1 KGHSH and CDR2 LQKENI come from the germline V gene. This CDR3 has 15 amino acids. The genes are TRBV18 and TRBJ2-5, with TRBD1 as a possible D gene (5 bases). The receptor was isolated from a man in his sixties with acute or convalescent COVID-19. What was sequenced was peripheral blood. This CDR3 is CASSVVGRAQETQYF. Written as DNA, the CDR3 is TGTGCCAGCTCAGTAGTGGGCAGGGCCCAGGAGACCCAGTACTTC.